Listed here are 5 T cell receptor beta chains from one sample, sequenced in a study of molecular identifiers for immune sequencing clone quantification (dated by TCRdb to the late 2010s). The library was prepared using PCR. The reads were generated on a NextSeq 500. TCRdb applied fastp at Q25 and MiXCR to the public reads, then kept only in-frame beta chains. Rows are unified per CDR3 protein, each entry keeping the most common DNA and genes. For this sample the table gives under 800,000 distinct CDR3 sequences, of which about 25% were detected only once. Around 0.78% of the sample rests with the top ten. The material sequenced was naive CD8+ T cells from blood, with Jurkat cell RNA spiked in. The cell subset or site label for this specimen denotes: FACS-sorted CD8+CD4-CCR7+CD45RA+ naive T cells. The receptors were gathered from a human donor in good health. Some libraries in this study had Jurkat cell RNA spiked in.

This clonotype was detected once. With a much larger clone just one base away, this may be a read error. The CDR3 DNA reads as TGTGCCAGCAGCCCCTCCGGTCGAGCGTGGCCCGGGGAGCTGTTTTTT. Translating it yields CASSPSGRAWPGELFF. The V gene is TRBV7-9, the J gene TRBJ2-2; D is unclear. Trimming pared 5 bases from V and 6 bases from J, leaving 19 bases between. The CDR3 runs 16 residues. Germline V lookup: CDR1 SEHNR, CDR2 FQNEAQ (reference sequence).

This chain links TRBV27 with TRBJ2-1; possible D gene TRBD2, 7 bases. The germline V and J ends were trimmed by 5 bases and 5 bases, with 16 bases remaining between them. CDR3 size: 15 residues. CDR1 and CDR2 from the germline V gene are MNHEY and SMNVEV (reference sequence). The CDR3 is CASSANGGPHNEQFF. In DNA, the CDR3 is TGTGCCAGCAGTGCTAACGGGGGGCCCCACAATGAGCAGTTCTTC.

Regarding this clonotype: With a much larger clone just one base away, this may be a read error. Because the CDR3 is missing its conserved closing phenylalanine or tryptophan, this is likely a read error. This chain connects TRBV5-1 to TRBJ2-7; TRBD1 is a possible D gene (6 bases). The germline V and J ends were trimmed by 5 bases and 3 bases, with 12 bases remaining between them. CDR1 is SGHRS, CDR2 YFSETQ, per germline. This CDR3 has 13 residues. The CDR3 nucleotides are TGCGCCAGCAGTTGGGGGCCCTTCTACGAGCAGTACATC. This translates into CASSWGPFYEQYI.

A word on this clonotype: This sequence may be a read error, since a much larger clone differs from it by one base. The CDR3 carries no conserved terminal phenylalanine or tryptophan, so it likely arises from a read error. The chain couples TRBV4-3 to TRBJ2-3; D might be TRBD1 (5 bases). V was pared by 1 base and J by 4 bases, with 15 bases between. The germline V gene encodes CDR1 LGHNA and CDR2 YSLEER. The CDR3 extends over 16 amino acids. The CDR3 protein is CASSQVARARPDTQYS. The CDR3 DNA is TGCGCCAGCAGCCAAGTCGCCAGGGCTCGTCCAGATACGCAGTATTCT.

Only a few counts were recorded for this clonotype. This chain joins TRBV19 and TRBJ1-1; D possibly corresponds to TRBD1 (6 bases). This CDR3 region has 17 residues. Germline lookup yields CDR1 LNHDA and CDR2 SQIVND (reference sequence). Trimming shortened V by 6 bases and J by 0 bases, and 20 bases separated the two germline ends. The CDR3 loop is CASSDFSWGQMNTEAFF. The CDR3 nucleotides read TGTGCCAGTAGCGACTTCTCATGGGGGCAAATGAACACTGAAGCTTTCTTT.